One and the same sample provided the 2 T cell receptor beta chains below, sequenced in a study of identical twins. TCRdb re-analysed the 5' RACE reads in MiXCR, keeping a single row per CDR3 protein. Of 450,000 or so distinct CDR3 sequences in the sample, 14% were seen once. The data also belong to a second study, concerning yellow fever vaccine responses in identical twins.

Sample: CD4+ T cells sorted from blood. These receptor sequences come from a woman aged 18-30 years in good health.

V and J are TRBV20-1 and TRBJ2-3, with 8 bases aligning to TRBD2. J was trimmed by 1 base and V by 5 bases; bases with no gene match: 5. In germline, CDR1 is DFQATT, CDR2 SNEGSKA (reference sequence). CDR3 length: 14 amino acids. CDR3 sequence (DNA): TGCAGTGCTGGACCACTAGCGGGCACAGATACGCAGTATTTT. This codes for CSAGPLAGTDTQYF.

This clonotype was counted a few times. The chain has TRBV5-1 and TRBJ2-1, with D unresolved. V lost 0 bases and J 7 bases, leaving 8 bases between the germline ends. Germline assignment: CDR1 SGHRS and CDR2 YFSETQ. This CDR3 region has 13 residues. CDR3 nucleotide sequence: TGCGCCAGCAGCTTGGACAGACCGAATGAGCAGTTCTTC. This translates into CASSLDRPNEQFF.